The next 20 T cell receptor beta chains were all read from a single sample in a study of monozygotic twins with inflammatory bowel disease. TCRdb reanalyzed the 5' RACE reads, giving one entry per CDR3 protein sequence and no DNA. Listed are 150,000 to 200,000 distinct CDR3 sequences; around 7.2% falls within the top ten. The sequenced sample was blood. Every receptor here comes from a human donor with ulcerative colitis or Crohn's disease, or a healthy co-twin of an affected twin (not recorded which).

The rearrangement links TRBV10-3 to TRBJ2-7; TCRdb picks TRBD1, but there is no DNA to check that call. CDR1 and CDR2 from the germline V gene are ENHRY and SYGVKD. The CDR3 is made up of 12 amino acids. CDR3 amino acids: CATGRDTYEQYF.

The chain combines TRBV7-2 with TRBJ2-3; TCRdb's assignment of TRBD1 cannot be checked, as there is no DNA. The CDR3 runs to 12 residues. The V gene's germline CDR1 is SGHTA and CDR2 FQGNSA. The CDR3 protein is CASSFKGTAQYF.

The chain joins TRBV2 to TRBJ2-7; the D call of TRBD2 rests on TCRdb alone, since no DNA is present to check it. The CDR3 extends over 11 amino acids. The germline CDR1 and CDR2 sequences are SNHLY and FYNNEI. The CDR3 protein is CASAGGYEQYF.

This chain links TRBV7-9 with TRBJ2-2; TCRdb gives TRBD2 as the D gene, but with no DNA this cannot be confirmed. The CDR3 loop spans 14 amino acids. Germline V gene lookup returns CDR1 SEHNR and CDR2 FQNEAQ (reference sequence). CDR3 in amino acids: CASSPAGLSGELFF.

This chain connects TRBV15 to TRBJ2-3; without DNA, the TCRdb call of TRBD1 cannot be checked. Germline V gene data show CDR1 as LNHNV and CDR2 as YYDKDF (reference sequence). The CDR3 extends over 14 amino acids. CDR3 region: CATSRGQGTDTQYF.

V usage is TRBV20-1 and J usage is TRBJ2-2; TCRdb gives TRBD2 as the D gene, but with no DNA this cannot be confirmed. CDR1 DFQATT and CDR2 SNEGSKA come from the germline V gene (reference sequence). CDR3 length: 18 amino acids. The chain's CDR3 is CSARASRGGLKFTGELFF.

The chain links TRBV9 to TRBJ2-7; as DNA is missing, the TRBD2 call by TCRdb cannot be tested. Germline CDR1 SGDLS, CDR2 YYNGEE. The length of the CDR3 is 14 residues. Here the CDR3 reads CASSVSGEGREQYF.

The chain has TRBV29-1 and TRBJ2-7. CDR1 SQVTM and CDR2 ANQGSEA come from the germline V gene. This CDR3 has 11 residues. This chain's CDR3 is CSVVRSYEQYF.

V is TRBV19 and J is TRBJ2-5; the TCRdb D gene call, TRBD2, has no DNA to confirm it. This CDR3 region has 14 residues. Germline-derived CDR1 and CDR2 are LNHDA and SQIVND (reference sequence). This CDR3 reads CASRRTSGGETQYF. Full variable domain (outside the CDR3, taken from reference TRBV19 and TRBJ2-5): DGGITQSPKYLFRKEGQNVTLSCEQNLNHDAMYWYRQDPGQGLRLIYYSQIVNDFQKGDIAEGYSVSREKKESFPLTVTSAQKNPTAFYLCASRRTSGGETQYFGPGTRLLVL.

The chain carries TRBV5-1 and TRBJ2-3; TCRdb's assignment of TRBD1 cannot be checked, as there is no DNA. The CDR3 consists of 15 residues. The germline V gene has CDR1 SGHRS and CDR2 YFSETQ. The CDR3 reads CANNRDRGLQDTQYF.

The V call is TRBV18, the J call TRBJ2-3; TCRdb indicates TRBD2, and absent DNA this call remains unverified. Germline lookup yields CDR1 KGHSH and CDR2 LQKENI. This CDR3 spans 18 amino acids. Here the CDR3 reads CASSPPRSGRAGTDTQYF.

The chain uses TRBV9 and TRBJ1-4; the TCRdb D gene call, TRBD1, has no DNA to confirm it. This CDR3 is built from 15 residues. Germline CDR1 SGDLS, CDR2 YYNGEE. Here the CDR3 reads CASSLTGQWGEKLFF.

This sequence joins TRBV29-1 and TRBJ2-2. Germline CDR1 is SQVTM and CDR2 is ANQGSEA. The CDR3 is 11 residues long. The CDR3: CSVAYTGELFF.

This chain connects TRBV30 to TRBJ2-1; the D gene TCRdb calls, TRBD2, cannot be checked with no DNA. The germline CDR1 and CDR2 sequences are GTSNPN and SVGIG (reference sequence). The CDR3 has 16 amino acids. The CDR3 region is CAWSRRTSGSRNEQFF.

The V and J genes are TRBV19 and TRBJ2-2. CDR3 length: 15 residues. Germline values: CDR1 LNHDA, CDR2 SQIVND (reference sequence). CDR3 in amino acids: CASSIAPGNTGELFF.

This chain joins TRBV20-1 and TRBJ1-5; TCRdb indicates TRBD1, and absent DNA this call remains unverified. The CDR3 is 13 residues long. Germline lookup yields CDR1 DFQATT and CDR2 SNEGSKA (reference sequence). The CDR3 loop reads CSAGEWFNQPQHF.

V is TRBV5-1 and J is TRBJ2-7; TCRdb designates TRBD2, a call that cannot be tested without DNA. Germline CDR1 is SGHRS and CDR2 is YFSETQ. The CDR3 totals 14 residues. The CDR3 here is CASSWGAESYEQYF.

The chain is built from TRBV5-1 and TRBJ2-3. This CDR3 has 16 amino acids. Germline V gene sequence: CDR1 SGHRS, CDR2 YFSETQ. CDR3 in amino acids: CASSLEPSVYTDTQYF. The entire variable domain, with the rest obtained from reference TRBV5-1 and TRBJ2-3, is as follows: KAGVTQTPRYLIKTRGQQVTLSCSPISGHRSVSWYQQTPGQGLQFLFEYFSETQRNKGNFPGRFSGRQFSNSRSEMNVSTLELGDSALYLCASSLEPSVYTDTQYFGPGTRLTVL.

This chain links TRBV6-1 with TRBJ1-2; TCRdb's assignment of TRBD1 cannot be checked, as there is no DNA. CDR1 is MNHNS and CDR2 is SASEGT in the germline V gene. The CDR3 covers 14 residues. CDR3 sequence: CASSRSDRVYGYTF.

The V gene is TRBV20-1, the J gene TRBJ2-3; absent DNA, TCRdb's TRBD2 call cannot be checked. Germline-derived CDR1 and CDR2 are DFQATT and SNEGSKA (reference sequence). There are 14 residues in the CDR3. CDR3 in amino acids: CSASRDQSTDTQYF.